Below are 20 T cell receptor beta chains sequenced from a single sample in a study of blood T cell repertoires in COVID-19. Libraries were prepared by immunoSEQ multiplex PCR; TCRdb keeps only in-frame clonotypes and omits some of them. The sample lists about 88,000 clones, roughly 91% occurring once. The sequenced material came from peripheral blood. The receptors shown here come from a man aged 18 to 30 with COVID-19, enrolled during active disease.

The rearrangement uses TRBV7-6 and TRBJ2-1; TRBD2 matches 11 bases. This CDR3 is 17 amino acids long. Germline CDR1 reads SGHVS; CDR2 reads FNYEAQ. Losses at the gene ends were 3 bases for V and 7 bases for J; bases not matched to a gene: 11. For the CDR3, the DNA is TGTGCCAGCAGCTTCCCACCACTAGCGGGAGACATTAATGAGCAGTTCTTC. This translates into CASSFPPLAGDINEQFF.

This clone has more than one count but fewer than ten. This chain uses TRBV2 with TRBJ1-3, with TRBD1 as a possible D gene (6 bases). V lost 6 bases and J lost 4, with 19 bases in between. Germline-derived CDR1 and CDR2 are SNHLY and FYNNEI. There are 16 residues in the CDR3. This CDR3 reads CASSVQVQGSGNTIYF. The CDR3 DNA reads TGTGCCAGCAGCGTGCAAGTACAGGGATCCGGAAACACCATATATTTT.

V and J are TRBV19 and TRBJ2-7; a weak D match, TRBD1 (5 bases). The CDR3 loop spans 14 amino acids. V lost 3 bases and J lost 2, with 11 bases in between. The V gene's germline CDR1 is LNHDA and CDR2 SQIVND (reference sequence). In nucleotides, the CDR3 is TGTGCCAGTAGTATGGGGCCACCTCCCTACGAGCAGTACTTC. It is translated as CASSMGPPPYEQYF.

This CDR3 reads CASSGDPVPYEQYF. The CDR3 DNA reads TGTGCCAGCAGCGGAGATCCGGTTCCCTACGAGCAGTACTTC. The rearrangement links TRBV11-2 to TRBJ2-7; no definite D call. Germline V gene data show CDR1 as SGHAT and CDR2 as FQNNGV. This CDR3 has 14 residues. With 5 bases removed from V and 2 bases from J, the gap between germline ends came to 13 bases. The whole variable domain, remainder taken from reference TRBV11-2 and TRBJ2-7, is EAGVAQSPRYKIIEKRQSVAFWCNPISGHATLYWYQQILGQGPKLLIQFQNNGVVDDSQLPKDRFSAERLKGVDSTLKIQPAKLEDSAVYLCASSGDPVPYEQYFGPGTRLTVT.

This clone was counted a few times. This chain joins TRBV19 and TRBJ2-7; possibly TRBD2 for D (5 bases). The V end was cut by 3 bases, the J end by 3 bases, with 12 bases between. This CDR3 has 14 amino acids. Germline assignment: CDR1 LNHDA and CDR2 SQIVND (reference sequence). The CDR3 protein is CASSIGAGGYEQYF. The CDR3 nucleotides are TGTGCCAGTAGTATCGGTGCGGGTGGCTACGAGCAGTACTTC. Variable domain in full (rest from reference TRBV19 and TRBJ2-7): DGGITQSPKYLFRKEGQNVTLSCEQNLNHDAMYWYRQDPGQGLRLIYYSQIVNDFQKGDIAEGYSVSREKKESFPLTVTSAQKNPTAFYLCASSIGAGGYEQYFGPGTRLTVT.

This chain connects TRBV13 to TRBJ2-3, with 11 bases fitting TRBD2. The CDR3 contains 16 residues. Germline V gives CDR1 PRHDT, CDR2 FYEKMQ (reference sequence). The junction had 3 bases not matched to a gene; V was cut back by 4 bases and J by 0 bases. The CDR3 DNA follows: TGTGCCAGCAGCTCGTGGACTAGCGGGAGCACAGATACGCAGTATTTT. Residues: CASSSWTSGSTDTQYF.

V usage is TRBV5-1 and J usage is TRBJ1-6, with TRBD1 identical over 9 bases. V lost 3 bases to trimming and J lost 8 bases; unmatched junction nucleotides: 6. CDR3 length: 15 amino acids. In germline, CDR1 is SGHRS, CDR2 YFSETQ. In DNA, the CDR3 is TGCGCCAGCAGCTCTTGGACAGGGGCTGATTCACCCCTCCACTTT. This codes for CASSSWTGADSPLHF.

CDR3 protein: CASRPSGPYEQYF. In nucleotides, the CDR3 is TGTGCCAGCAGGCCTAGCGGACCCTACGAGCAGTACTTC. The chain is built from TRBV6-2 or TRBV6-3 and TRBJ2-7; 7 bases map to TRBD2. CDR3 length equals 13 residues. Germline CDR1 MNHEY, CDR2 SVGEGT. J lost 2 bases, V lost 6 bases, and 4 bases had no gene match.

The V gene is TRBV28, the J gene TRBJ1-4; D gene uncertain. CDR3 length equals 14 residues. Per the germline V gene, CDR1 is MDHEN and CDR2 is SYDVKM. Trimming removed 1 base from V and 8 bases from J, with 11 bases in between. CDR3 amino acids: CASSLSVETEKLFF. The CDR3 DNA sequence: TGTGCCAGCAGTTTATCGGTAGAAACCGAAAAACTGTTTTTT.

This rearrangement joins TRBV5-6 to TRBJ2-1; maybe TRBD1 (5 bases). Germline V lookup: CDR1 SGHDT, CDR2 YYEEEE. The CDR3 has 15 amino acids. Trimming removed 4 bases at V and 6 bases at J, with 17 bases between. CDR3 sequence: CASSLSGWQGNEQFF. The CDR3 region has the DNA TGTGCCAGCAGCCTGTCCGGCTGGCAGGGCAATGAGCAGTTCTTC. The complete variable domain, with remaining parts taken from reference TRBV5-6 and TRBJ2-1, reads DAGVTQSPTHLIKTRGQQVTLRCSPKSGHDTVSWYQQALGQGPQFIFQYYEEEERQRGNFPDRFSGHQFPNYSSELNVNALLLGDSALYLCASSLSGWQGNEQFFGPGTRLTVL.

The rearrangement joins TRBV6-6 to TRBJ2-7, with D possibly being TRBD2 (6 bases). The CDR3 is made up of 14 amino acids. Trimming left V 0 bases short and J 2 bases short, with 8 bases between. CDR1 is MNHNY and CDR2 is SVGAGI in the germline V gene (reference sequence). CDR3 sequence: CASSYSRLAYEQYF. As DNA, the CDR3 is TGTGCCAGCAGTTACTCCCGACTAGCCTACGAGCAGTACTTC.

The V call is TRBV7-2, the J call TRBJ1-5, with a possible D match to TRBD1 (5 bases). CDR3 length: 17 residues. Germline V gene data show CDR1 as SGHTA and CDR2 as FQGNSA. V was shortened by 1 base and J by 2 bases, with 15 bases between the two germline ends. The CDR3 nucleotides read TGTGCCAGCAGCTTAGTTTCGGGGGTTTTTCGCAATCAGCCCCAGCATTTT. It is translated as CASSLVSGVFRNQPQHF.

V gene TRBV29-1 combines with J gene TRBJ2-7, with 11 bases that match TRBD1. J was trimmed by 3 bases and V by 6 bases; bases with no gene match: 7. This CDR3 is built from 14 residues. The germline CDR1 and CDR2 sequences are SQVTM and ANQGSEA. CDR3 in amino acids: CSVSTGTGGYEQYF. Here the CDR3 DNA reads TGCAGCGTATCCACCGGGACAGGGGGCTACGAGCAGTACTTC.

CDR3 protein: CASSFPAGELFF. The CDR3 region has the DNA TGTGCCAGCAGTTTCCCGGCCGGGGAGCTGTTTTTT. The chain joins TRBV27 to TRBJ2-2, with D unclear. CDR1 and CDR2 from the germline V gene are MNHEY and SMNVEV (reference sequence). V was cut by 3 bases and J by 6 bases, with 5 bases left in between. This CDR3 region has 12 residues.

The chain employs TRBV24-1 and TRBJ2-6; D might be TRBD1 (5 bases). This CDR3 region has 17 residues. V shed 5 bases and J shed 0 bases, with 13 bases lying between them. Germline V lookup: CDR1 KGHDR, CDR2 SFDVKD. The CDR3: CATSARGASSGANVLTF. CDR3 nucleotide sequence: TGTGCCACCAGTGCGCGTGGGGCGAGCTCTGGGGCCAACGTCCTGACTTTC.

V gene TRBV6-5 combines with J gene TRBJ1-2; weak D call: TRBD1 (6 bases). Germline CDR1 and CDR2: MNHEY and SVGAGI. Trimming removed 5 bases at V and 2 bases at J, with 9 bases between. The CDR3 length is 13 residues. This CDR3 is CASSTTGNYGYTF. DNA of the CDR3: TGTGCCAGCAGTACGACAGGAAACTATGGCTACACCTTC.

The rearrangement links TRBV30 to TRBJ2-7; D is unclear. Trimming shortened V by 1 base and J by 3 bases, and 7 bases separated the two germline ends. The germline gives CDR1 GTSNPN, CDR2 SVGIG (reference sequence). The CDR3 length is 12 residues. CDR3 DNA sequence: TGTGCCTGGAGTGGGGCAGGCTACGAGCAGTACTTC. It specifies CAWSGAGYEQYF.

J is TRBJ1-3 and V is TRBV5-6, with TRBD1 matching 8 bases. Germline values: CDR1 SGHDT, CDR2 YYEEEE. Trimming at V came to 2 bases and at J to 0 bases, leaving 1 base not matched to a gene. This CDR3 contains 15 residues. This chain's CDR3 is CASSLGTGSGNTIYF. CDR3 coding DNA: TGTGCCAGCAGCTTAGGGACAGGCTCTGGAAACACCATATATTTT.

The rearrangement joins TRBV19 to TRBJ1-1; possible D gene TRBD1, 5 bases. The length of the CDR3 is 14 residues. Germline lookup yields CDR1 LNHDA and CDR2 SQIVND (reference sequence). V was shortened by 0 bases and J by 4 bases, with 9 bases between the two germline ends. The CDR3 sequence is CASSIDRVVTEAFF. In DNA form, the CDR3 reads TGTGCCAGTAGTATAGACAGGGTAGTCACTGAAGCTTTCTTT.

This clone was seen only once. The rearrangement links TRBV15 to TRBJ1-5; 10 nucleotides match TRBD1. Trimming cost V 0 bases and J 5 bases; bases outside gene matches: 7. Germline CDR1 is LNHNV and CDR2 is YYDKDF (reference sequence). The CDR3 is made up of 17 amino acids. As DNA, the CDR3 is TGTGCCACCAGCAGAGATAGGGGACAGGGGAGGGATCAGCCCCAGCATTTT. Translating it yields CATSRDRGQGRDQPQHF.